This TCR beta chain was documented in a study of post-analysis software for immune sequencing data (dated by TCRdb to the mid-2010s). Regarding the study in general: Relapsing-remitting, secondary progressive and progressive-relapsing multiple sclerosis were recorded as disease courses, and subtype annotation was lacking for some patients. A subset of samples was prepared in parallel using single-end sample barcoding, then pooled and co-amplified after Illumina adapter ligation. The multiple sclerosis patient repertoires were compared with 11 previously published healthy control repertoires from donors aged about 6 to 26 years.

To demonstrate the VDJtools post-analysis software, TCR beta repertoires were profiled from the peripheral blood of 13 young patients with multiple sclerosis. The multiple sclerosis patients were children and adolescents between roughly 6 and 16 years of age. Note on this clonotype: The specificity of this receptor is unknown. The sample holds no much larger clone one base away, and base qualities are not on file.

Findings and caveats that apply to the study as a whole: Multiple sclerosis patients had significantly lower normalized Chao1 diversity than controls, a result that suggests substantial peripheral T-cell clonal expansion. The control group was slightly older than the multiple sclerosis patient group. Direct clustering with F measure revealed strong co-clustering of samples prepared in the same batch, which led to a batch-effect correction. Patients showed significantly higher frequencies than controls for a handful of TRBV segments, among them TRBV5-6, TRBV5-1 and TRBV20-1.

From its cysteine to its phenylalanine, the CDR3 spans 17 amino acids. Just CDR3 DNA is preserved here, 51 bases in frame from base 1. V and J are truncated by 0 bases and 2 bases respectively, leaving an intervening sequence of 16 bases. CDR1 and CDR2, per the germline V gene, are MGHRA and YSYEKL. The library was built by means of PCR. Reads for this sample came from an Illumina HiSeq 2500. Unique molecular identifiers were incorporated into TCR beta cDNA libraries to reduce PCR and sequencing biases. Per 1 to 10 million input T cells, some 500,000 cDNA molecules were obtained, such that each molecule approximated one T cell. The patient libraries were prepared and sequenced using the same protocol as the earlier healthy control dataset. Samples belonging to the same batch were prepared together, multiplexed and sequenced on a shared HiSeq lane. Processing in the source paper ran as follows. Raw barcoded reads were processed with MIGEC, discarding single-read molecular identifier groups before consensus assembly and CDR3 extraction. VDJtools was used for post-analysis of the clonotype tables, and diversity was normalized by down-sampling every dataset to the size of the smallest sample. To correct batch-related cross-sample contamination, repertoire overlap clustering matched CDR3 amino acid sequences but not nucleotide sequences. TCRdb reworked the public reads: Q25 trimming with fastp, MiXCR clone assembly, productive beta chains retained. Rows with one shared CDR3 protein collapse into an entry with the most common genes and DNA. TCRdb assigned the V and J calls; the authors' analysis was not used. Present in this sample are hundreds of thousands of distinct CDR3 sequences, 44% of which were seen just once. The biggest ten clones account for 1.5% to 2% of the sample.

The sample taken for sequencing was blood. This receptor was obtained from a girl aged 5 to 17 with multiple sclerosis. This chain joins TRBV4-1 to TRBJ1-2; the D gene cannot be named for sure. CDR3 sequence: CASSQDYLAVRNYGYTF. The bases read TGCGCCAGCAGCCAAGATTACTTGGCTGTTCGAAACTATGGCTACACCTTC.